These 7 T cell receptor beta chains came from one sample sequenced in a study of T-cell memory formation after mild COVID-19. Via MiXCR, TCRdb re-called the 5' RACE reads, giving one row per CDR3 protein. This sample has hundreds of thousands of distinct CDR3 sequences, with 15% to 20% found just once. What was sequenced was PBMCs or a T cell subset sorted from them (not recorded which). Every receptor here comes from an adult woman who had mild COVID-19 (a few samples of this study predate the infection). Cell type and time point are not known.

This clonotype has only a few counts. The chain is built from TRBV20-1 and TRBJ2-5, with D perhaps TRBD1 or TRBD2 (6 bases each). This CDR3 has 13 amino acids. The germline V gene has CDR1 DFQATT and CDR2 SNEGSKA (reference sequence). Trimming pared 4 bases from V and 1 base from J, leaving 10 bases between. The CDR3 DNA reads TGCAGTGCTAAACAGGGAGGCCAAGAGACCCAGTACTTC. It is translated as CSAKQGGQETQYF.

The CDR3 loop is CASSRDRAKETQYF. CDR3 coding DNA: TGTGCCAGCAGTCGGGACAGGGCGAAAGAGACCCAGTACTTC. The chain is built from TRBV6-6 and TRBJ2-5, with 9 bases aligning to TRBD1. The CDR3 is 14 residues long. V lost 5 bases to trimming and J lost 3 bases; unmatched junction nucleotides: 4. The germline gives CDR1 MNHNY, CDR2 SVGAGI (reference sequence).

This clonotype was observed at least ten times. This chain uses TRBV5-5 with TRBJ1-1; D call uncertain. CDR3 size: 13 residues. The germline V gene has CDR1 SGHKS and CDR2 YYEKEE (reference sequence). Trimming cost V 4 bases and J 1 base, with 8 bases left between them. CDR3 sequence: CASSQDWNTEAFF. Here the CDR3 DNA reads TGTGCCAGCAGCCAAGACTGGAACACTGAAGCTTTCTTT. The full variable domain, its missing parts supplied by reference TRBV5-5 and TRBJ1-1, is DAGVTQSPTHLIKTRGQQVTLRCSPISGHKSVSWYQQVLGQGPQFIFQYYEKEERGRGNFPDRFSARQFPNYSSELNVNALLLGDSALYLCASSQDWNTEAFFGQGTRLTVV.

The chain has TRBV6-1 and TRBJ1-2; the D is unclear. The CDR3 extends over 13 amino acids. Germline V gives CDR1 MNHNS, CDR2 SASEGT. V gave up 5 bases and J gave up 3 bases, with 10 bases separating them. The CDR3 DNA follows: TGTGCCAGCAGTAGCCGGACCTACTATGGCTACACCTTC. Translated: CASSSRTYYGYTF.

There are many counts of this clonotype. The chain has TRBV7-8 and TRBJ1-1; 8 bases align to TRBD1. J gave up 4 bases and V 5 bases, and 9 bases lay outside the gene matches. The CDR3 covers 15 residues. Germline-derived CDR1 and CDR2 are SGHVS and FQNEAQ. The DNA for the CDR3 is TGTGCCAGCAGCCTGGACAGGGCGTTCGGCACTGAAGCTTTCTTT. It is translated as CASSLDRAFGTEAFF.

The rearrangement links TRBV7-9 to TRBJ2-3; the D gene could be TRBD1 or TRBD2 (6 bases each). The germline V gene has CDR1 SEHNR and CDR2 FQNEAQ (reference sequence). The CDR3 runs to 14 residues. Trimming took 6 bases from V and 0 from J, leaving 10 bases between them. The CDR3 reads CASRRGESTDTQYF. CDR3 bases: TGTGCCAGCAGGAGGGGGGAAAGCACAGATACGCAGTATTTT.

In this sample, this clonotype turned up many times. The chain carries TRBV4-2 and TRBJ2-1, with a possible D match to TRBD1 (5 bases). The CDR3 loop spans 13 amino acids. V shed 2 bases and J shed 14 bases, with 16 bases lying between them. Germline assignment: CDR1 LGHNA and CDR2 YNFKEQ. CDR3 loop: CASSQSPHQGEFF. CDR3 DNA: TGTGCCAGCAGCCAATCCCCTCACCAGGGCGAGTTCTTC.